These T cell receptor beta chains were read from a single sample in a study of response to subunit inactivated influenza vaccine. Each CDR3 protein gets one entry after TCRdb re-called the RT-PCR reads with MiXCR. This sample has 450,000 to 500,000 distinct CDR3 sequences, with 9.5% to 13% found just once. This sample comprised PBMCs from blood, obtained about 6 weeks after vaccination. The origin of the receptors is a man aged 45-60 years who received an inactivated influenza vaccine. Both conserved end residues are part of each CDR3. The D gene is left open where the match is weak. Only part of the rows carry a size: once, few, many, or a class if the clone is expanded.

size,J,V,D,CDR3,DNA
NA,TRBJ1-1,TRBV18,NA,CASSPVMNTEAFF,TGTGCCAGCTCACCGGTGATGAACACTGAAGCTTTCTTT
NA,TRBJ2-1,TRBV20-1,NA,CSASEGGSFKNEQFF,TGCAGTGCTAGTGAGGGGGGGAGTTTCAAAAATGAGCAGTTCTTC
many,TRBJ2-3,TRBV7-2,NA,CASSPAGTKDTQYF,TGTGCCAGCAGCCCAGCGGGGACAAAAGATACGCAGTATTTT
many,TRBJ2-1,TRBV20-1,TRBD1,CSARSGTARFF,TGCAGTGCTAGGTCCGGGACAGCCCGATTCTTC
few,TRBJ2-7,TRBV6-1,NA,CASSRYRATSDEQYF,TGTGCCAGCAGCCGGTACAGGGCAACCTCCGACGAGCAGTACTTC
few,TRBJ1-1,TRBV15,NA,CATVDSGKNTEAFF,TGTGCCACCGTTGATTCGGGAAAGAACACTGAAGCTTTCTTT
many,TRBJ2-1,TRBV11-2,TRBD1,CASSLYRTGGEDEQFF,TGTGCCAGCAGCTTATATAGGACAGGGGGCGAAGATGAGCAGTTCTTC
few,TRBJ2-7,TRBV20-1,TRBD1,CSAFGQGASEQYF,TGCAGTGCTTTCGGGCAGGGGGCGTCCGAGCAGTACTTC
many,TRBJ2-1,TRBV20-1,NA,CSAREVLLHDNEQFF,TGCAGTGCTAGAGAGGTCCTTCTACACGACAATGAGCAGTTCTTC
NA,TRBJ2-7,TRBV20-1,TRBD2,CSAGGSSGVYEQYF,TGCAGTGCGGGGGGTTCTAGCGGAGTCTACGAGCAGTACTTC
NA,TRBJ2-1,TRBV6-2/TRBV6-3,NA,CASSYFLGNEQFF,TGTGCCAGCAGTTATTTCCTGGGTAATGAGCAGTTCTTC
NA,TRBJ2-1,TRBV30,TRBD2,CAWSVPPSSGGPDEQFF,TGTGCCTGGAGTGTACCGCCGTCTAGCGGGGGCCCAGATGAGCAGTTCTTC
NA,TRBJ2-1,TRBV7-3,NA,CASSSLAGAFPNEQFF,TGTGCCAGCAGCAGCCTTGCGGGGGCCTTCCCCAATGAGCAGTTCTTC
few,TRBJ1-4,TRBV5-5,TRBD1,CASSPRRDRGFNEKLFF,TGTGCCAGCAGCCCGCGGCGGGACAGGGGTTTTAATGAAAAACTGTTTTTT
few,TRBJ2-3,TRBV12-3/TRBV12-4,TRBD2,CASSPSGRVISTDTQYF,TGTGCCAGCAGCCCTAGCGGGAGAGTCATTAGCACAGATACGCAGTATTTT
few,TRBJ2-5,TRBV29-1,TRBD2,CSVENSGSSETQYF,TGCAGCGTTGAAAATAGCGGGAGCTCGGAGACCCAGTACTTC
few,TRBJ2-1,TRBV28,TRBD2,CASSSPLALPKGNEQFF,TGTGCCAGCAGTTCGCCACTAGCGCTCCCCAAGGGCAATGAGCAGTTCTTC
many,TRBJ2-3,TRBV29-1,NA,CSVAVSTDTQYF,TGCAGCGTTGCTGTCTCAACAGATACGCAGTATTTT
many,TRBJ1-5,TRBV10-3,TRBD1,CAISRDRVSNQPQHF,TGTGCCATCAGCCGGGACAGGGTTAGCAATCAGCCCCAGCATTTT
NA,TRBJ2-1,TRBV21-1,NA,CALGEAGEQFF,TGTGCCTTAGGGGAAGCGGGTGAGCAGTTCTTC
NA,TRBJ2-2,TRBV10-1,NA,CASSETVGELFF,TGCGCCAGCAGTGAGACCGTCGGGGAGCTGTTTTTT
NA,TRBJ1-2,TRBV4-1,NA,CASSQEPGRGYGYTF,TGCGCCAGCAGCCAAGAACCAGGGCGAGGCTATGGCTACACCTTC
few,TRBJ1-5,TRBV12-3/TRBV12-4,TRBD1,CASTLQGTNQPQHF,TGTGCCAGCACCTTACAGGGGACTAATCAGCCCCAGCATTTT
many,TRBJ2-2,TRBV29-1,TRBD1,CSVGTGQITGELFF,TGCAGCGTTGGTACGGGACAGATCACCGGGGAGCTGTTTTTT
few,TRBJ1-5,TRBV3-1,NA,CASSHSGWSNQPQHF,TGTGCCAGCAGCCATTCGGGTTGGAGCAATCAGCCCCAGCATTTT
few,TRBJ1-2,TRBV5-1,TRBD1,CASSGDGQGVYGYTF,TGCGCCAGCAGCGGGGACGGACAGGGAGTCTATGGCTACACCTTC
few,TRBJ1-2,TRBV4-3,NA,CASSQDSPGSTVNYGYTF,TGCGCCAGCAGCCAAGATTCCCCGGGGAGTACAGTTAACTATGGCTACACCTTC
NA,TRBJ2-5,TRBV3-1,NA,CASSQDELLQETQYF,TGTGCCAGCAGCCAAGATGAACTACTCCAAGAGACCCAGTACTTC
many,TRBJ2-1,TRBV5-1,NA,CASSSVFSGNYNEQFF,TGCGCCAGCAGCTCGGTCTTTAGCGGAAATTACAATGAGCAGTTCTTC
few,TRBJ1-4,TRBV6-5,NA,CASSFRGVGEKLFF,TGTGCCAGCAGTTTTCGGGGCGTGGGGGAAAAACTGTTTTTT
NA,TRBJ2-2,TRBV20-1,TRBD2,CCARDYGGAAGELFF,TGCTGTGCTAGAGATTACGGGGGGGCGGCCGGGGAGCTGTTTTTT
NA,TRBJ2-2,TRBV7-2,NA,CTSTFMGQGLTGELFF,TGTACCAGCACCTTCATGGGTCAGGGGTTAACCGGGGAGCTGTTTTTT
NA,TRBJ2-3,TRBV10-3,TRBD2,CAISESRGLAGLGNHTDTQYF,TGTGCCATCAGTGAGTCCCGAGGGCTAGCGGGACTAGGGAACCACACAGATACGCAGTATTTT
many,TRBJ2-1,TRBV6-1,NA,CASTPGLPSYNEQFF,TGTGCCAGCACCCCCGGCCTGCCGTCCTACAATGAGCAGTTCTTC
many,TRBJ2-7,TRBV5-1,TRBD1,CASSLTGTGEWEQYF,TGCGCCAGCAGCTTGACCGGGACAGGGGAGTGGGAGCAGTACTTC
many,TRBJ1-6,TRBV20-1,NA,CSAIMEGYYYNSPLHF,TGCAGTGCTATAATGGAGGGATACTACTATAATTCACCCCTCCACTTT
NA,TRBJ2-7,TRBV10-3,NA,CAISAGRMDYEQYF,TGTGCCATCAGTGCGGGGCGAATGGACTACGAGCAGTACTTC
few,TRBJ2-7,TRBV12-3/TRBV12-4,NA,CATSLGDSYEQYF,TGTGCCACCTCACTTGGGGATTCCTACGAGCAGTACTTC
many,TRBJ2-7,TRBV20-1,TRBD2,CSARERTSGSTEQYF,TGCAGTGCTAGAGAAAGGACTAGCGGGAGTACAGAGCAGTACTTC
many,TRBJ1-3,TRBV28,NA,CATISGNTIYF,TGTGCCACCATATCTGGAAACACCATATATTTT
NA,TRBJ2-7,TRBV11-2,NA,CASSFGGPSYEQYF,TGTGCCAGCAGCTTTGGGGGTCCCTCCTACGAGCAGTACTTC
many,TRBJ2-5,TRBV12-3/TRBV12-4,NA,CASSLGHLQETQYF,TGTGCCAGCAGTTTAGGACATTTGCAAGAGACCCAGTACTTC
many,TRBJ2-1,TRBV12-3/TRBV12-4,NA,CASSQGGEQFF,TGTGCCAGCAGCCAAGGCGGAGAGCAGTTCTTC
NA,TRBJ2-3,TRBV20-1,TRBD2,CSARGGGGSDTQYF,TGCAGTGCTAGAGGGGGGGGTGGTTCAGATACGCAGTATTTT
many,TRBJ2-7,TRBV5-1,NA,CASSVQGDYEQYF,TGCGCCAGCAGCGTGCAGGGAGACTACGAGCAGTACTTC
NA,TRBJ2-5,TRBV5-5,NA,CASSLSADLQETQYF,TGTGCCAGCAGCTTGTCTGCGGACCTCCAAGAGACCCAGTACTTC
NA,TRBJ2-1,TRBV7-8,NA,CASSLGAQAPVVGEQFF,TGTGCCAGCAGCTTAGGGGCTCAAGCGCCTGTCGTGGGGGAGCAGTTCTTC
NA,TRBJ1-4,TRBV10-3,NA,CAISGDSEKLFF,TGTGCCATCAGTGGGGATTCAGAAAAACTGTTTTTT
many,TRBJ2-2,TRBV12-3/TRBV12-4,NA,CASSLGMANTGELFF,TGTGCCAGCAGTTTAGGGATGGCGAACACCGGGGAGCTGTTTTTT
NA,TRBJ2-3,TRBV7-9,NA,CASSRAGTDTQYF,TGTGCCAGCTCCAGGGCGGGCACAGATACGCAGTATTTT
few,TRBJ2-1,TRBV19,NA,CASSILRTRNNEQFF,TGTGCCAGTAGTATTCTCCGGACACGGAACAATGAGCAGTTCTTC
many,TRBJ1-4,TRBV7-2,NA,CASSRQGTTNEKLFF,TGTGCCAGCAGCCGGCAGGGGACAACTAATGAAAAACTGTTTTTT
few,TRBJ2-1,TRBV2,TRBD2,CASRAGPPSGLQFF,TGTGCCAGCAGAGCGGGACCCCCGTCTGGGTTGCAGTTCTTC
NA,TRBJ2-6,TRBV11-2,TRBD1,CASSSGQGIISSGANVLTF,TGTGCCAGCAGCTCCGGACAGGGAATCATTTCCTCTGGGGCCAACGTCCTGACTTTC
NA,TRBJ2-7,TRBV29-1,TRBD1,CSVEFSAGGLYEQYF,TGCAGCGTTGAATTCTCGGCAGGGGGTTTATACGAGCAGTACTTC
few,TRBJ1-4,TRBV4-3,NA,CASSRGGEKLFF,TGCGCCAGCAGCCGTGGCGGGGAAAAACTGTTTTTT
many,TRBJ2-2,TRBV12-3/TRBV12-4,NA,CASSGSGTGELFF,TGTGCCAGCAGTGGTTCGGGCACCGGGGAGCTGTTTTTT
few,TRBJ2-5,TRBV5-1,NA,CASSLGVNGETQYF,TGCGCCAGCAGCTTGGGCGTCAATGGAGAGACCCAGTACTTC
few,TRBJ1-2,TRBV12-3/TRBV12-4,NA,CATVPGFEANYGYTF,TGTGCCACCGTACCAGGGTTCGAGGCTAACTATGGCTACACCTTC
NA,TRBJ2-5,TRBV20-1,TRBD2,CSASSYSGRETQYF,TGCAGTGCCAGTTCATATAGCGGGAGGGAGACCCAGTACTTC